This T cell receptor beta chain was retrieved from a study of T-cell reconstitution after alpha-beta-depleted transplantation in children (TCRdb year 2016). Looking at the study overall: The study quantitatively tracked T-cell immune reconstitution after TCRalphabeta/CD19-depleted allogeneic hematopoietic cell transplantation in children using TCR repertoire profiling.

This clonotype was recorded a few times. What antigen it recognizes has not been identified. No much larger clonotype is one base removed from it; base qualities were not supplied. The method was PCR. Sequencer: Illumina HiSeq 2500. Molecular barcoding was employed in the preparation of TCR libraries, with unique molecular identifiers being used to normalize TCRbeta repertoire quantification. TCRdb handled the public reads itself, with Q25 trimming in fastp and clone calling in MiXCR, and kept productive beta chains. All rows with the same CDR3 protein become a single entry with the most common DNA and genes. The sample table lists 500,000 to 650,000 distinct CDR3 sequences, under 15% of them with a count of one. The leading ten clones occupy 2.2% of the sample. Summary of the overall study and its limitations: Over the following months the frequencies of hyperexpanded clones went down, and after one year T-cell counts and TCRbeta diversity were mostly credited to newly produced T cells. About two months after transplant, the apparently early recovery of alphabetaT-cell counts reportedly depended on just several hundred clones that had expanded rapidly and came from non-depleted graft cells. In some patients, the high TCRbeta diversity seen at day 60 was put down to recipient T cells and intrathymic progenitors that had survived conditioning.

At the junction V is shortened by 1 base and J by 9 bases, with 7 bases in between. Including the terminal cysteine and phenylalanine, the CDR3 comprises 12 residues. Just the 36-base CDR3 DNA is kept, in frame starting at base 1. Via the germline V gene, CDR1 is MDHEN and CDR2 SYDVKM. The treatment or condition label corresponds to: allogeneic hematopoietic cell transplantation with graft depleted of TCRalphabeta T cells and CD19 B cells. The transplant recipients were children given TCRalphabeta/CD19-depleted allogeneic hematopoietic cell grafts. The sequence is built from TRBV28 and TRBJ2-1; no D gene can be assigned with confidence. This TCR came from a male patient younger than 18 who had a stem cell transplant for acute myeloid leukemia, so the T cells may come from the graft donor. The sequencing here drew on PBMCs, mostly from graft donor cells, taken 360 days after TCRalphabeta/CD19-depleted stem cell transplant. The CDR3: CASSLLLSEQFF. The sequenced DNA is TGTGCCAGCAGTTTATTACTGAGTGAGCAGTTCTTC. The CDR3 plus the reference TRBV28 and TRBJ2-1 genes for the other parts give the full variable domain: DVKVTQSSRYLVKRTGEKVFLECVQDMDHENMFWYRQDPGLGLRLIYFSYDVKMKEKGDIPEGYSVSREKKERFSLILESASTNQTSMYLCASSLLLSEQFFGPGTRLTVL.